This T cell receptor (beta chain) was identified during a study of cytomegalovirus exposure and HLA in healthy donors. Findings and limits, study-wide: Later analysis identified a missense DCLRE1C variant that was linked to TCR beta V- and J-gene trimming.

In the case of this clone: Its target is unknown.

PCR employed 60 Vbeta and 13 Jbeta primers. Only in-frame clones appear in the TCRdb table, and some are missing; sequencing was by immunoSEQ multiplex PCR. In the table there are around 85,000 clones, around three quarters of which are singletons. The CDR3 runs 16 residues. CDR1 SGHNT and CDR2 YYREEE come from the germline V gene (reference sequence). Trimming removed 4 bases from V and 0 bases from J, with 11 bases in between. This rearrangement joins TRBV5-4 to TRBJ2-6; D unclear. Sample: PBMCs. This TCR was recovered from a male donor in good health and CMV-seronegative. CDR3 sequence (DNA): TGTGCCAGCAGCCCAATGGCTTTCTCTGGGGCCAACGTCCTGACTTTC. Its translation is CASSPMAFSGANVLTF.